The 9 T cell receptor beta chains listed next were all sequenced from one sample in a study of human T cells and chemical hapten exposure. Time point noted: pre-sensitization, week 0. Treatment described: therapeutic diphenylcyclopropenone sensitization with weekly scalp DPC. MiXCR was run by TCRdb on the RACE reads, yielding one entry per CDR3 protein. The table lists about 70,000 distinct CDR3 sequences, roughly 9.7% of them singletons. Sequencing was performed on whole blood, taken in connection with sensitization to the hapten diphenylcyclopropenone (DPC). The receptors were gathered from a woman in her forties or fifties with alopecia areata. Some clones in this sample may be carry-over from other donors' samples.

This clonotype was detected ten times or more. The V call is TRBV16, the J call TRBJ1-4; D is ambiguous. Looked up from germline, CDR1 is KGHSY and CDR2 is FQNENV. Deletions cut 4 bases from V and 5 bases from J, with 23 bases between. There are 18 residues in the CDR3. CDR3 sequence reads: CASSPDPGRQTKNEKLFF. CDR3 in DNA: TGTGCCAGCAGCCCGGATCCGGGTCGACAAACAAAGAATGAAAAACTGTTTTTT.

This clonotype was seen at least ten times. The rearrangement links TRBV11-2 to TRBJ1-2; no clear D gene. The germline V and J ends were trimmed by 3 bases and 3 bases, with 20 bases remaining between them. The CDR3 covers 17 residues. CDR1 is SGHAT, CDR2 FQNNGV, per germline. The CDR3 bases are TGTGCCAGCAGCTTGGGTGTCCTGGAGGGCCGGGACTATGGCTACACCTTC. Its translation: CASSLGVLEGRDYGYTF.

The chain couples TRBV3-1 to TRBJ2-7; no clear D. The CDR3 is made up of 14 amino acids. V was trimmed by 1 base and J by 3 bases, leaving 10 bases between them. Germline loops: CDR1 LGHDT, CDR2 YNNKEL (reference sequence). The CDR3 protein is CASSQVQGYYEQYF. For the CDR3, the DNA is TGTGCCAGCAGCCAAGTTCAAGGATACTACGAGCAGTACTTC.

The sample holds many counts of this clonotype. This chain links TRBV20-1 with TRBJ2-5; D not certain. This CDR3 is 11 amino acids long. CDR1 DFQATT and CDR2 SNEGSKA come from the germline V gene (reference sequence). V lost 3 bases and J 7 bases, leaving 9 bases between the germline ends. The CDR3 reads CSARLLRTQYF. CDR3 bases: TGCAGTGCTAGGCTCCTAAGGACCCAGTACTTC.

This chain uses TRBV27 with TRBJ2-2, with TRBD2 matching 9 bases. CDR3 size: 20 residues. V lost 4 bases to trimming and J lost 3 bases; unmatched junction nucleotides: 18. Germline V gene sequence: CDR1 MNHEY, CDR2 SMNVEV (reference sequence). CDR3 amino acids: CASSSPLGGRAYRDTGELFF. The CDR3 DNA sequence: TGTGCCAGCAGTTCTCCCCTTGGCGGGAGGGCCTACAGGGACACCGGGGAGCTGTTTTTT.

This clonotype is medium-sized by share. The chain combines TRBV7-2 with TRBJ1-4, with 7 nucleotides matching TRBD1. The V segment lost 5 bases and the J segment 5 bases; nucleotides outside the gene matches: 5. Germline CDR1 is SGHTA and CDR2 is FQGNSA. The CDR3 extends over 14 amino acids. The CDR3 protein is CASSQGTVNEKLFF. As DNA, the CDR3 is TGTGCCAGCAGCCAAGGGACAGTGAATGAAAAACTGTTTTTT. Based on the CDR3 plus reference TRBV7-2 and TRBJ1-4, the full variable domain is GAGVSQSPSNKVTEKGKDVELRCDPISGHTALYWYRQSLGQGLEFLIYFQGNSAPDKSGLPSDRFSAERTGGSVSTLTIQRTQQEDSAVYLCASSQGTVNEKLFFGSGTQLSVL.

The genes are TRBV19 and TRBJ2-3; 10 bases fit TRBD2. V was clipped by 0 bases and J by 5 bases; unmatched bases: 14. This CDR3 is 19 amino acids long. The germline CDR1 and CDR2 sequences are LNHDA and SQIVND (reference sequence). The CDR3 loop is CASSIDLTSGTQEEDTQYF. DNA for the CDR3: TGTGCCAGTAGTATAGATCTTACTAGCGGGACTCAAGAGGAAGATACGCAGTATTTT.

The chain joins TRBV28 to TRBJ2-6; the D is unclear. With 7 bases removed from V and 0 bases from J, the gap between germline ends came to 7 bases. Looked up from germline, CDR1 is MDHEN and CDR2 is SYDVKM. The CDR3 runs 14 residues. This CDR3 is CASIKYSGANVLTF. DNA of the CDR3: TGTGCCAGCATCAAATACTCTGGGGCCAACGTCCTGACTTTC. The full variable domain, in which reference TRBV28 and TRBJ2-6 provide the parts outside the CDR3, is DVKVTQSSRYLVKRTGEKVFLECVQDMDHENMFWYRQDPGLGLRLIYFSYDVKMKEKGDIPEGYSVSREKKERFSLILESASTNQTSMYLCASIKYSGANVLTFGAGSRLTVL.

There are many counts of this clonotype. The rearrangement joins TRBV11-2 to TRBJ1-5; D gene uncertain. Trimming took 2 bases from V and 4 from J, leaving 12 bases between them. CDR1 is SGHAT, CDR2 FQNNGV, per germline. CDR3 size: 15 residues. The CDR3 sequence: CASSLTDGLNQPQHF. In DNA, the CDR3 is TGTGCCAGCAGCTTAACCGACGGGTTGAATCAGCCCCAGCATTTT.